These 24 T cell receptor beta chains originate from one sample sequenced in a study of post-analysis software for immune sequencing data. Broader study findings: Comparison of patients with controls showed five or six TRBV segments more frequent in patients, TRBV5-6, TRBV5-1 and TRBV20-1 among them.

Their antigens remain unidentified. Unique-molecular-identifier-tagged TCR beta cDNA libraries were used. MiXCR was run by TCRdb on the PCR reads, yielding one entry per CDR3 protein. The sample consists of hundreds of thousands of distinct CDR3 sequences, about 53% of them appearing once. Material for sequencing was blood. These receptor sequences come from a girl under 18 with multiple sclerosis.

The gene calls are TRBV12-3 or TRBV12-4 and TRBJ2-3; 7 nucleotides line up with TRBD1. CDR3 length: 17 amino acids. V lost 6 bases and J lost 1; bases outside the gene matches: 13. CDR3 region: CASRIRGIGLGTDTQYF. In DNA, the CDR3 is TGTGCCAGCAGGATCAGGGGGATTGGCCTTGGCACAGATACGCAGTATTTT.

V usage is TRBV7-9 and J usage is TRBJ2-7; D gene ambiguous. Deletions cut 6 bases from V and 0 bases from J, with 21 bases between. This CDR3 comprises 17 residues. The V gene's germline CDR1 is SEHNR and CDR2 FQNEAQ (reference sequence). The CDR3 nucleotides read TGTGCCAGCAGATATTATAATTCTGGGGTCATCTCCTACGAGCAGTACTTC. The encoded protein is CASRYYNSGVISYEQYF.

The V gene is TRBV20-1, the J gene TRBJ1-2; D is perhaps TRBD1 (5 bases). The CDR3 consists of 11 residues. Per germline, CDR1 DFQATT and CDR2 SNEGSKA (reference sequence). V was pared by 4 bases and J by 6 bases, with 9 bases between. The CDR3 loop is CSAKRGDGYTF. CDR3 DNA: TGCAGTGCTAAACGGGGGGATGGCTACACCTTC.

This clonotype occurred a few times. The V gene is TRBV20-1, the J gene TRBJ1-2, with D possibly being TRBD1 (5 bases). This CDR3 spans 12 amino acids. Per the germline V gene, CDR1 is DFQATT and CDR2 is SNEGSKA (reference sequence). Deletions cut 2 bases from V and 4 bases from J, with 8 bases between. CDR3 bases: TGCAGTGCTAGACCTGACAGCTATGGCTACACCTTC. This translates into CSARPDSYGYTF.

V usage is TRBV15 and J usage is TRBJ1-1; a possible D gene is TRBD1 (5 bases). The CDR3 spans 19 residues. V was cut by 0 bases and J by 3 bases, with 23 bases left in between. Germline CDR1 is LNHNV and CDR2 is YYDKDF (reference sequence). The CDR3 protein is CATSRDLRFLGRGDTEAFF. CDR3 nucleotide sequence: TGTGCCACCAGCAGAGATCTGAGGTTTTTAGGCCGGGGGGACACTGAAGCTTTCTTT.

The chain has TRBV6-5 and TRBJ2-1; TRBD1 might be the D (5 bases). The CDR3 length is 15 residues. Germline CDR1 reads MNHEY; CDR2 reads SVGAGI. Trimming took 2 bases from V and 10 from J, leaving 18 bases between them. This CDR3 is CASSYAQGVKVEQFF. CDR3 in DNA: TGTGCCAGCAGTTACGCGCAGGGTGTGAAGGTCGAGCAGTTCTTC.

This clonotype was observed a few times. The V call is TRBV6-5, the J call TRBJ2-7, with 9 bases fitting TRBD1. The CDR3 covers 14 residues. CDR1 and CDR2 (germline): MNHEY, SVGAGI. With 6 bases clipped from V and 4 bases from J, the junction kept 7 bases outside the gene matches. CDR3 in DNA: TGTGCCAGCAGGGGAGGACAGGGGAAGTACGAGCAGTACTTC. It codes for CASRGGQGKYEQYF.

J is TRBJ2-5 and V is TRBV5-1, with D perhaps TRBD1 (6 bases). Deletions cut 2 bases from V and 4 bases from J, with 12 bases between. Germline loops: CDR1 SGHRS, CDR2 YFSETQ. This CDR3 comprises 14 residues. CDR3 protein: CASSFQGFGETQYF. CDR3 DNA sequence: TGCGCCAGCAGCTTTCAGGGGTTCGGAGAGACCCAGTACTTC.

V is TRBV5-1 and J is TRBJ1-1; tentatively, D is TRBD1 (6 bases). The CDR3 has 15 residues. Trimming removed 0 bases from V and 6 bases from J, with 15 bases in between. The germline V gene has CDR1 SGHRS and CDR2 YFSETQ. CDR3 residues: CASSLALGARAEAFF. CDR3 DNA sequence: TGCGCCAGCAGCTTGGCCTTGGGGGCCAGGGCTGAAGCTTTCTTT.

The rearrangement joins TRBV29-1 to TRBJ2-7; TRBD1 aligns across 9 bases. The CDR3 is 13 residues long. Germline values: CDR1 SQVTM, CDR2 ANQGSEA. V was pared by 7 bases and J by 3 bases, with 7 bases of the junction left unmatched. CDR3 protein: CSAGQGEIYEQYF. DNA of the CDR3: TGCAGCGCGGGACAGGGAGAAATCTACGAGCAGTACTTC.

This clonotype was counted only a few times. In DNA form, the CDR3 reads TGCGCCAGCAGCTTGGTCTGGGACAGCTCCTACGAGCAGTACTTC. Its protein is CASSLVWDSSYEQYF. The rearrangement joins TRBV5-1 to TRBJ2-7; TRBD1 agrees at 7 bases. V lost 0 bases to trimming and J lost 0 bases; unmatched junction nucleotides: 3. CDR3 size: 15 residues. Germline V gene data show CDR1 as SGHRS and CDR2 as YFSETQ.

The V and J genes are TRBV6-1 and TRBJ1-2; 10 bases are shared with TRBD1. CDR3 size: 16 residues. Germline V gives CDR1 MNHNS, CDR2 SASEGT. V was clipped by 2 bases and J by 5 bases; unmatched bases: 8. The chain's CDR3 is CASSERGTGDPYGYTF. The CDR3 DNA reads as TGTGCCAGCAGTGAACGGGGGACAGGGGACCCATATGGCTACACCTTC.

V and J are TRBV28 and TRBJ2-3; D could derive from TRBD1 or TRBD2 (6 bases each). The ends were cut back, 1 base at V and 4 bases at J, with 12 bases in the middle. CDR1 is MDHEN and CDR2 is SYDVKM in the germline V gene. This CDR3 spans 15 amino acids. As DNA, the CDR3 is TGTGCCAGCAGTTTATTTGGGGGGCTGGCAGATACGCAGTATTTT. Amino acids: CASSLFGGLADTQYF. Full variable domain (rest looked up from reference TRBV28 and TRBJ2-3): DVKVTQSSRYLVKRTGEKVFLECVQDMDHENMFWYRQDPGLGLRLIYFSYDVKMKEKGDIPEGYSVSREKKERFSLILESASTNQTSMYLCASSLFGGLADTQYFGPGTRLTVL.

This clonotype was observed a handful of times. V gene TRBV7-2 combines with J gene TRBJ2-1; D perhaps matches TRBD1 (6 bases). The DNA end favors TRBJ2-7, so the J call may be wrong. Germline loops: CDR1 SGHTA, CDR2 FQGNSA. The CDR3 contains 15 residues. DNA of the CDR3: TGTGCCAGCAGCCCGGGACATCGCTCCTACAATGAGCAGTACTTC. Protein product: CASSPGHRSYNEQYF.

With respect to this clonotype: A read error may produce the germline difference seen at one junction end. The CDR3 nucleotides read TGTGCCACCAGCAAAGGGTTAGATACCGGGGAGCGGTTTTTT. Amino acid sequence: CATSKGLDTGERFF. V usage is TRBV15 and J usage is TRBJ2-2, with D possibly matching TRBD2 (5 bases). Germline V gene sequence: CDR1 LNHNV, CDR2 YYDKDF (reference sequence). This CDR3 comprises 14 residues.

Of note for this clonotype: One junction end disagrees with the germline gene, perhaps due to a read error. The J gene is TRBJ2-1, the V gene TRBV7-7; TRBD2 matches 7 bases. The CDR3 totals 14 residues. Per germline, CDR1 SSHAT and CDR2 FNYEAQ (reference sequence). The CDR3 bases are TGTGCTAGCAGCTTAGTTCTAGCGGACAATGAGCAGTTCTTC. Translating gives CASSLVLADNEQFF.

This clonotype was seen a handful of times. The chain employs TRBV10-3 and TRBJ1-1, with a possible D match to TRBD1 (5 bases). CDR1 is ENHRY and CDR2 is SYGVKD in the germline V gene. V was trimmed by 6 bases and J by 2 bases, leaving 10 bases between them. The CDR3 totals 13 residues. The CDR3 DNA follows: TGTGCCATCAGGAGAGACAGAAACACTGAAGCTTTCTTT. Protein: CAIRRDRNTEAFF.

This chain connects TRBV9 to TRBJ2-7, with TRBD2 identical over 8 bases. The germline gives CDR1 SGDLS, CDR2 YYNGEE. This CDR3 is built from 17 residues. J lost 7 bases, V lost 0 bases, and 15 bases had no gene match. As DNA, the CDR3 is TGTGCCAGCAGCGTAGGCCCCGGGGGGGCCGCTTACAATGAGCAGTACTTC. Its translation: CASSVGPGGAAYNEQYF.

To note about this clonotype: The junction does not match germline at one end; this may be a read error. CDR3 sequence (DNA): TGTGTCAGCCTGTACCGGGACACCGACGAGCAGTACTTC. It encodes CVSLYRDTDEQYF. V usage is TRBV2 and J usage is TRBJ2-7; D might be TRBD1 (6 bases). The length of the CDR3 is 13 residues. Germline CDR1 SNHLY, CDR2 FYNNEI.

DNA of the CDR3: TGTGCCAGCAGTTACTCAACAGGGGGCGAGATGTTCTTC. Translating gives CASSYSTGGEMFF. The chain joins TRBV6-5 to TRBJ2-1, with TRBD1 matching 9 bases. The J segment lost 15 bases and the V segment lost 0 bases, leaving 6 bases of the junction unmatched. The germline gives CDR1 MNHEY, CDR2 SVGAGI. The CDR3 is 13 residues long.

The chain recombines TRBV15 with TRBJ2-7; D may be TRBD1 or TRBD2 (7 bases each). The V end lost 5 bases, the J end lost 2 bases, and 13 bases lay between the germline ends. In germline, CDR1 is LNHNV, CDR2 YYDKDF (reference sequence). The CDR3 is 14 residues long. The CDR3 loop is CATSGRDRPYEQYF. The CDR3 coding sequence is TGTGCCACCAGCGGGAGGGACAGACCCTACGAGCAGTACTTC.

The rearrangement uses TRBV2 and TRBJ2-5, with 7 bases that match TRBD2. V lost 7 bases and J lost 5; bases outside the gene matches: 10. The germline CDR1 and CDR2 sequences are SNHLY and FYNNEI. The CDR3 consists of 14 residues. CDR3 amino acids: CASKGGSTLETQYF. The CDR3 DNA sequence: TGTGCCAGCAAGGGAGGGAGCACCTTGGAGACCCAGTACTTC.

The gene calls are TRBV7-9 and TRBJ2-7, with TRBD2 matching over 11 bases. CDR3 length: 15 residues. V shed 2 bases, J shed 5 bases, and the junction held 5 bases outside the gene matches. Germline V gene lookup returns CDR1 SEHNR and CDR2 FQNEAQ (reference sequence). CDR3 sequence: CASSLTSGSFHEQYF. CDR3 nucleotides: TGTGCCAGCAGCTTAACTAGCGGGAGCTTCCACGAGCAGTACTTC.

This clonotype occurred a few times. This chain uses TRBV7-9 with TRBJ1-2; the match to TRBD1 covers 7 bases. The V and J ends lost 5 bases and 2 bases, in that order; junction bases with no gene match: 11. Germline values: CDR1 SEHNR, CDR2 FQNEAQ (reference sequence). CDR3 length: 16 amino acids. CDR3 nucleotide sequence: TGTGCCAGCAGCCCCCGATCAGGGGGTTTCAACTATGGCTACACCTTC. It is translated as CASSPRSGGFNYGYTF.